The present entry profiles one T cell receptor beta chain with its context. Antigen: not known. The data belong to a study of beta chain features in type 1 diabetes. Study outcomes and limitations: VDJ junctions from type 1 diabetes patients carried fewer insertions and larger deletions. When Type 1 diabetes patients were examined, their TCRB CDR3s proved moderately but significantly shorter in all four CD4+ subsets.

Sorting gave populations that all exceeded 98% purity. The study reverse transcribed the entire isolated RNA, so it sequenced expressed TCRB transcripts. The data were produced by immunoSEQ multiplex PCR, yet TCRdb's version contains in-frame clones alone and is incomplete. The table includes tens of thousands of clones, roughly 50% detected once. CDR1 MNHNY and CDR2 SVGAGI come from the germline V gene (reference sequence). Trimming removed 6 bases from V and 9 bases from J; junction bases left unmatched: 10. The CDR3 runs 15 residues. The sequenced sample was stem cell memory CD4+ T cells from blood. The chain couples TRBV6-6 to TRBJ2-1, with TRBD2 matching 11 bases. This clonotype was obtained from a woman aged 25 to 39 in good health. This chain's CDR3 is CASSSALAGAPEQFF. CDR3 in DNA: TGTGCCAGCAGCTCCGCACTAGCGGGAGCCCCTGAGCAGTTCTTC.